Presented here are 9 T cell receptor beta chains from one specimen sequenced in a study of T cells after yellow fever vaccination. TCRdb re-derived calls from the 5' RACE reads in MiXCR, one entry per CDR3 protein. The repertoire holds 200,000 to 300,000 distinct CDR3 sequences, with roughly 13% as singletons. The sequencing used CD4+ T cells sorted from PBMCs, collected 45 days after the yellow fever booster vaccination. The receptor set was obtained from a man aged 25-45 years who received the YFV17D yellow fever vaccine.

This clonotype has ten or more counts. CDR3 sequence: CASSFSVGGKVSGNTIYF. The CDR3 nucleotides read TGTGCCAGCAGCTTCAGCGTAGGGGGCAAGGTCTCTGGAAACACCATATATTTT. This sequence joins TRBV9 and TRBJ1-3; 7 nucleotides align to TRBD1. The CDR3 consists of 18 residues. The V and J ends lost 4 bases and 0 bases, in that order; junction bases with no gene match: 13. Germline CDR1 reads SGDLS; CDR2 reads YYNGEE.

This clonotype was seen more than once but under ten times. The chain has TRBV7-9 and TRBJ2-7, with no clear D. Deletions cut 7 bases from V and 6 bases from J, with 16 bases between. In germline, CDR1 is SEHNR, CDR2 FQNEAQ (reference sequence). The CDR3 spans 13 residues. The DNA of the CDR3 is TGTGCCAGCACCCCCCACGTCCCGAGCGAGCAGTACTTC. Amino acid sequence: CASTPHVPSEQYF.

This clonotype came up a few times. The gene calls are TRBV20-1 and TRBJ1-2, with 8 positions matching TRBD1. The germline V gene encodes CDR1 DFQATT and CDR2 SNEGSKA (reference sequence). CDR3 size: 14 residues. The V gene end was trimmed by 3 bases and the J gene end by 4 bases; junction bases not matched to a gene: 7. The CDR3 coding sequence is TGCAGTGCTAGTCACAGGGGGTCAACCTATGGCTACACCTTC. Translation gives CSASHRGSTYGYTF.

This clonotype has ten or more counts. The chain links TRBV15 to TRBJ1-1; D ambiguous. V shed 1 base and J shed 2 bases, with 8 bases lying between them. The V gene's germline CDR1 is LNHNV and CDR2 YYDKDF (reference sequence). The CDR3 spans 14 residues. The CDR3 loop is CATSRASYNTEAFF. In DNA, the CDR3 is TGTGCCACCAGCAGAGCGAGTTACAACACTGAAGCTTTCTTT.

This clonotype has more than one count but fewer than ten. The V and J genes are TRBV5-1 and TRBJ1-1; D gene ambiguous. CDR1 and CDR2 from the germline V gene are SGHRS and YFSETQ. The CDR3 contains 13 residues. V lost 0 bases to trimming and J lost 5 bases, with 8 bases between them. Here the CDR3 reads CASSLDTGTEAFF. CDR3 sequence (DNA): TGCGCCAGCAGCTTGGATACGGGGACTGAAGCTTTCTTT.

This rearrangement joins TRBV5-1 to TRBJ2-6; 7 bases fit TRBD1. The V gene end was trimmed by 4 bases and the J gene end by 0 bases; junction bases not matched to a gene: 7. This CDR3 contains 17 residues. Per germline, CDR1 SGHRS and CDR2 YFSETQ. In DNA, the CDR3 is TGCGCCAGCAGCCGGACGGGACAGAGCTCTGGGGCCAACGTCCTGACTTTC. Its protein product is CASSRTGQSSGANVLTF.

This chain uses TRBV12-3 or TRBV12-4 with TRBJ2-1; D gene uncertain. CDR3 length: 22 residues. V lost 3 bases and J lost 0, with 30 bases in between. CDR3 nucleotide sequence: TGTGCCAGCAGTTTGAAGTTAGAGATGTGGGTTTTGGACCGGAGCTCCTACAATGAGCAGTTCTTC. Translated: CASSLKLEMWVLDRSSYNEQFF.

J is TRBJ2-5 and V is TRBV12-3 or TRBV12-4, with D unclear. The CDR3 consists of 14 residues. V was trimmed by 2 bases and J by 5 bases, leaving 12 bases between them. The CDR3 DNA is TGTGCCAGCAGTTTATCCGGTCACGGTGAGACCCAGTACTTC. Encoded protein: CASSLSGHGETQYF.

The genes are TRBV3-1 and TRBJ2-5, with D possibly matching TRBD2 (5 bases). This CDR3 spans 13 amino acids. The V and J ends lost 4 bases and 8 bases respectively, with 14 bases between them. CDR1 and CDR2 (germline): LGHDT, YNNKEL (reference sequence). CDR3 nucleotide sequence: TGTGCCAGCAGCCTTCTGGACCGGGATACCCAGTACTTC. This encodes CASSLLDRDTQYF.